This entry lists 16 T cell receptor beta chains sequenced from one sample in a study of response to subunit inactivated influenza vaccine. TCRdb called the RT-PCR reads again in MiXCR, with one record for every CDR3 protein. The table has around 600,000 distinct CDR3 sequences, about 10% seen once. These records were also assigned to another study, of T cells expressing NK-cell markers. As that report states: The authors generated TCR beta cDNA through 5'RACE template switching with UMIs.

The sequences come from PBMCs from blood, collected on the day of vaccination. The source of these receptors is a man aged 45-60 years who received an inactivated influenza vaccine.

This clonotype occurred a few times. The rearrangement joins TRBV11-2 to TRBJ2-3, with 10 bases fitting TRBD2. The CDR3 contains 18 residues. J was trimmed by 0 bases and V by 1 base; bases with no gene match: 7. CDR1 SGHAT and CDR2 FQNNGV come from the germline V gene. CDR3: CASSLVSSGGSSTDTQYF. CDR3 nucleotides: TGTGCCAGCAGCTTAGTTAGTAGCGGGGGGAGCAGCACAGATACGCAGTATTTT.

This clonotype has at least ten counts. The gene calls are TRBV20-1 and TRBJ2-3; D gene unclear. The CDR3 sequence is 14 residues long. Germline CDR1 is DFQATT and CDR2 is SNEGSKA (reference sequence). V gave up 4 bases and J gave up 1 base, with 12 bases separating them. In DNA form, the CDR3 reads TGCAGTGCTAACCGAGGCAGCCGCACAGATACGCAGTATTTT. Translated: CSANRGSRTDTQYF.

This rearrangement joins TRBV5-1 to TRBJ1-6; the D gene is possibly TRBD1 (5 bases). Trimming cost V 4 bases and J 8 bases, with 13 bases left between them. The CDR3 totals 14 residues. Germline V lookup: CDR1 SGHRS, CDR2 YFSETQ. In nucleotides, the CDR3 is TGCGCCAGCAGCACGGGGACCGCAGATTCACCCCTCCACTTT. Protein product: CASSTGTADSPLHF. Full variable domain (missing parts from reference TRBV5-1 and TRBJ1-6): KAGVTQTPRYLIKTRGQQVTLSCSPISGHRSVSWYQQTPGQGLQFLFEYFSETQRNKGNFPGRFSGRQFSNSRSEMNVSTLELGDSALYLCASSTGTADSPLHFGNGTRLTVT.

This clonotype was seen a few times. V gene TRBV10-2 combines with J gene TRBJ2-3; the match to TRBD2 covers 8 bases. Trimming removed 3 bases from V and 2 bases from J; junction bases left unmatched: 10. CDR3 size: 17 residues. Germline V gene lookup returns CDR1 WSHSY and CDR2 SAAADI. CDR3 sequence reads: CASSEVGLAGITDTQYF. CDR3 nucleotide sequence: TGCGCCAGCAGTGAAGTTGGTCTAGCGGGTATCACAGATACGCAGTATTTT.

The rearrangement links TRBV7-9 to TRBJ2-7; possibly TRBD2 for D (5 bases). The CDR3 loop spans 15 amino acids. V was cut by 5 bases and J by 2 bases, with 16 bases left in between. Germline values: CDR1 SEHNR, CDR2 FQNEAQ (reference sequence). The CDR3 spells CASSRGVRGPYEQYF. The CDR3 DNA follows: TGTGCCAGCAGCCGTGGAGTCAGAGGGCCCTACGAGCAGTACTTC.

The J gene is TRBJ2-7, the V gene TRBV2; D not certain. Trimming left V 7 bases short and J 2 bases short, with 9 bases between. CDR1 SNHLY and CDR2 FYNNEI come from the germline V gene. This CDR3 is 12 amino acids long. CDR3 sequence reads: CASKTAPYEQYF. The CDR3 DNA reads TGTGCCAGCAAAACTGCGCCCTACGAGCAGTACTTC.

This clonotype showed up just a few times. This chain connects TRBV30 to TRBJ2-7, with a tentative D call TRBD2 (6 bases). V shed 0 bases and J shed 3 bases, with 12 bases lying between them. This CDR3 has 14 residues. Per germline, CDR1 GTSNPN and CDR2 SVGIG (reference sequence). CDR3 sequence: CAWSVGGTYYEQYF. CDR3 DNA sequence: TGTGCCTGGAGTGTTGGGGGGACGTACTACGAGCAGTACTTC.

The rearrangement uses TRBV6-2 or TRBV6-3 and TRBJ1-2, with a tentative D call TRBD1 (6 bases). Trimming cost V 7 bases and J 2 bases, with 14 bases left between them. The germline CDR1 and CDR2 sequences are MNHEY and SVGEGT. This CDR3 is 14 amino acids long. The CDR3 DNA reads TGTGCCAGCACCGACCGACAGGACAACTATGGCTACACCTTC. This gives the protein CASTDRQDNYGYTF.

This clonotype was seen a handful of times. The chain has TRBV12-3 or TRBV12-4 and TRBJ1-3, with D perhaps matching TRBD1 (5 bases). The ends were cut back, 3 bases at V and 2 bases at J, with 11 bases in the middle. CDR3 size: 15 residues. CDR3 region: CASSFGGETGNTIYF. The CDR3 DNA follows: TGTGCCAGCAGTTTTGGGGGGGAAACTGGAAACACCATATATTTT.

The rearrangement uses TRBV12-3 or TRBV12-4 and TRBJ2-7; 14 nucleotides align to TRBD2. V shed 7 bases and J 7 bases; nucleotides not matched to a gene: 9. CDR3 length: 15 amino acids. The CDR3, as DNA: TGTGCCAGCACCCCGGGACTAGCGGGAGCGTGGGAGCAGTACTTC. Its protein is CASTPGLAGAWEQYF.

This clonotype was recorded at least ten times. The rearrangement joins TRBV20-1 to TRBJ2-5; TRBD1 aligns across 7 bases. Trimming took 4 bases from V and 4 from J; bases not matched to a gene: 12. The germline V gene encodes CDR1 DFQATT and CDR2 SNEGSKA (reference sequence). The CDR3 length is 15 residues. The CDR3, as DNA: TGCAGTGCTAAAGACAGGGAATGGTATCTAGAGACCCAGTACTTC. Protein: CSAKDREWYLETQYF.

V usage is TRBV5-4 and J usage is TRBJ2-2; maybe TRBD2 (5 bases). The germline V gene has CDR1 SGHNT and CDR2 YYREEE (reference sequence). Trimming took 1 base from V and 6 from J, leaving 13 bases between them. CDR3 length equals 15 residues. The CDR3 protein is CASSLPGNRAGELFF. The DNA of the CDR3 is TGTGCCAGCAGCTTGCCGGGGAATAGAGCCGGGGAGCTGTTTTTT.

This clonotype was seen many times. The chain combines TRBV14 with TRBJ1-2, with D unclear. CDR3 length: 13 residues. Germline V gives CDR1 SGHDN, CDR2 FVKESK. Trimming left V 1 base short and J 4 bases short, with 7 bases between. The CDR3 loop is CASSQGRRYGYTF. The CDR3 nucleotides read TGTGCCAGCAGCCAAGGGAGGCGCTATGGCTACACCTTC.

This clonotype turned up a few times. The chain links TRBV4-3 to TRBJ2-7; 8 nucleotides match TRBD2. V was pared by 1 base and J by 6 bases, with 5 bases of the junction left unmatched. Germline CDR1 and CDR2: LGHNA and YSLEER. The CDR3 is 14 amino acids. The CDR3 here is CASSQAGGQIEQYF. CDR3 bases: TGCGCCAGCAGCCAAGCGGGGGGGCAGATCGAGCAGTACTTC.

V gene TRBV7-2 combines with J gene TRBJ1-2; TRBD1 is a possible D gene (6 bases). The germline gives CDR1 SGHTA, CDR2 FQGNSA. Trimming removed 5 bases at V and 6 bases at J, with 13 bases between. There are 13 residues in the CDR3. In DNA form, the CDR3 reads TGTGCCAGCAGCCTCGGACAGTTCAATGGCTACACCTTC. Its protein is CASSLGQFNGYTF.

The genes are TRBV7-6 and TRBJ2-2; D gene uncertain. Deletions cut 6 bases from V and 4 bases from J, with 12 bases between. This CDR3 comprises 14 residues. Germline CDR1 and CDR2: SGHVS and FNYEAQ. The DNA for the CDR3 is TGTGCCAGCAGGAAACAGCAATCCACCGGGGAGCTGTTTTTT. Protein: CASRKQQSTGELFF. Full variable domain (remainder filled in from reference TRBV7-6 and TRBJ2-2): GAGVSQSPRYKVTKRGQDVALRCDPISGHVSLYWYRQALGQGPEFLTYFNYEAQQDKSGLPNDRFSAERPEGSISTLTIQRTEQRDSAMYRCASRKQQSTGELFFGEGSRLTVL.